Sequencing of this T cell receptor (beta chain) was carried out in a study of blood T cells in healthy people across ages (dated by TCRdb to the mid-2010s). About the investigation overall: Template switching captured roughly one uniquely barcoded TCR beta cDNA molecule per two T cells in model experiments. Using deep sequencing normalized with unique cDNA molecular identifiers, the study measured how TCR beta repertoire diversity changes with age. Donors were grouped into four age groups: young (average approximately 16 years), middle-aged (around 39), aged (62) and long-lived (82). To avoid experimental bias, donors of different ages were randomly spread across the sequencing lanes. For two donors (one aged 18 to 30 and one aged 80 or older), the study analyzed two additional independent replicas of 1 million unique cDNA reads from the same blood draw.

Overall results and qualifications from the work: As age increased, observed TCR beta diversity per million T cells dropped in a roughly linear way, and a significant reduction was already evident by age about 40. The long-lived group showed more naive CD4+ T cells, fewer expanded clones and increased TCR diversity than the aged group, suggesting age selection. Conclusive comparison of naive and antigen-experienced compartments was prevented by the profiling of bulk unsorted PBMCs. Observed TCR beta diversity correlated strongly with the percentage of naive T cells measured by flow cytometry. Donor CMV infection status was unknown, potentially confounding age-related changes in expanded clonotypes. Estimates of total diversity based on one million sequenced T cells were considered lower bounds and underestimates.

Libraries were prepared through 5' RACE. The instrument was an Illumina HiSeq 2500. A second roughly 7 to 12 cycle PCR used a sample-barcoded 5' primer and a J-beta primer mix. Each TCR beta cDNA molecule received a unique molecular identifier from a template-switch 5' adaptor carrying 12 random nucleotides. Each sample yielded at least 2.5 million CDR3-containing paired-end reads. First-strand cDNA was synthesized from all RNA with the Mint cDNA synthesis kit, primed by a TRBC-specific oligonucleotide. All cDNA was treated with uracil-DNA glycosylase and then went through a first 18-cycle PCR with the universal primers M1SS and BC2_uni_R. In the source study's methods: Each sample was normalized by randomly selecting 1 million high-quality reads, each carrying a distinct molecular identifier. Instead of being binned into consensus sequences, reads that shared molecular identifiers were thrown out. MiTCR, set to a Q25 quality threshold and the strictest error-elimination algorithm, was used for CDR3 identification, clonotype clustering and error correction. A nonparametric unseen species model using Euler transformation provided a lower-bound estimate of total TCR beta diversity. The raw public reads went through TCRdb reprocessing: fastp at Q25, MiXCR clone calling, in-frame beta chains kept. One record per CDR3 amino acid sequence lists the most common genes and DNA. What appears here as the V and J calls and clone size reflects TCRdb's work, not the paper's. The table for this sample lists approximately 1,100,000 distinct CDR3 sequences; 35% to 50% of them were counted only once. The ten largest clones capture 18% of the sample.

Concerning this clonotype: Its antigen is still unknown. The input lacks base qualities; no much larger clone sits a single base away.

CDR1 MDHEN and CDR2 SYDVKM are derived from the germline V gene. The CDR3 contains 15 residues, cysteine and phenylalanine counted. Just CDR3 DNA is preserved here, 45 bases in frame from base 1. Between the V and J ends, shortened by 3 bases and 0 bases respectively, the junction contains 12 bases. The roughly 42 donors, aged 6 to 90 years, were systemically healthy Caucasian individuals from Russia. Each donor gave approximately 9.3 milliliters of peripheral blood, collected into EDTA-treated Vacutainer tubes. Ficoll-Paque density-gradient centrifugation was used to isolate PBMCs, with at least 6 million obtained per sample. Trizol reagent was used to extract total RNA from PBMCs, with at least 5.5 micrograms per sample. The percentages of naive CD45RAhigh/CD27high T cells were determined by flow cytometry on a PBMC aliquot from every donor.

Material for sequencing was blood. The receptor comes from a woman aged 55 to 70 in good health. This receptor chain uses TRBV28 and TRBJ2-7, and the D gene may be TRBD1, 5 bases matching. For the CDR3, the sequence is CASSFLDSISYEQYF. The nucleotide sequence reads TGTGCCAGCAGTTTCCTCGACAGCATCTCCTACGAGCAGTACTTC.